This entry is about one T cell receptor (beta chain). As yet, its antigen is unknown. The data were taken from a study of vaccination effects on CD4 cells after COVID-19. Study information: Either the BNT162b2 or mRNA-1273 vaccine was given to participants in two doses. Study outcomes and limitations: Marked clonal contraction of both clone types appeared late after vaccination.

Under the ViraFEST assay, PBMC were stimulated with viral peptide pools so that antigen-specific CD4+ T cells expanded. Sequencing was performed afterwards. Isolation of CD4+ T cells took place after less than 12 days of culture. From March to December 2020, the person had a SARS-CoV-2 infection that was confirmed by PCR. Negative control cultures were stimulated with an HIV-1 Nef peptide pool. A half-volume exchange with IL-2 medium occurred on days 3 and 7. The V gene's germline CDR1 is SGHTA and CDR2 FQGNSA. Trimming at V came to 2 bases and at J to 3 bases, leaving 6 bases not matched to a gene. CDR3 size: 17 residues. Assay used: immunoSEQ multiplex PCR; TCRdb lists only in-frame clones, some missing. The repertoire has 55,000 to 90,000 clones, roughly 73% of them found once; the top ten carry about 5%.

The specimen comprised CD4+ T cells from PBMCs cultured with HIV peptides, sampled before COVID-19 vaccination. Subset defined: HIV-1 Nef peptide pool negative control/reference culture. The chain is built from TRBV7-2 and TRBJ2-3, with TRBD2 matching over 12 bases. This sequence originates from a human donor who had a prior SARS-CoV-2 infection. In nucleotides, the CDR3 is TGTGCCAGCAGCTTAAAGACTAGCGGGAGAATAACAGATACGCAGTATTTT. This translates into CASSLKTSGRITDTQYF. Drawing the rest from reference TRBV7-2 and TRBJ2-3, the complete variable domain is GAGVSQSPSNKVTEKGKDVELRCDPISGHTALYWYRQSLGQGLEFLIYFQGNSAPDKSGLPSDRFSAERTGGSVSTLTIQRTQQEDSAVYLCASSLKTSGRITDTQYFGPGTRLTVL.